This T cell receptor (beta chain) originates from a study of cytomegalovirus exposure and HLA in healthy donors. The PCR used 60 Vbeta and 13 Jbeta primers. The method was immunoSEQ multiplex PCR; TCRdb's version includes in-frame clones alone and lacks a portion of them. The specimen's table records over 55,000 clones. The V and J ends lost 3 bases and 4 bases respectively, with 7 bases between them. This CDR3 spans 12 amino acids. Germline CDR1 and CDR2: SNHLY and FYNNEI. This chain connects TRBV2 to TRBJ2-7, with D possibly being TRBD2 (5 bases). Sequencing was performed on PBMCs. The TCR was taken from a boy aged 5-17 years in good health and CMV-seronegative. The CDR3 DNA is TGTGCCAGCAGTGAGGAGGCTTACGAGCAGTACTTC. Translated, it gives CASSEEAYEQYF.